Listed below are T cell receptor beta chains from one sample, sequenced in a study of T-cell memory formation after mild COVID-19. From the 5' RACE reads, TCRdb called clonotypes with MiXCR, one entry per CDR3 protein. The sample consists of around 7,000 distinct CDR3 sequences, approximately 30% of them appearing once. The sample taken for sequencing was PBMCs or a T cell subset sorted from them (not recorded which). These receptors came from an adult woman who had mild COVID-19 (a few samples of this study predate the infection). Cell type and time point are not known. Each CDR3 is given with its conserved first and last residue. D genes are given only for firm matches. Clone size is not always given. Where it is, it says once, few, many or a class for expanded clones.

v_gene: TRBV7-9; j_gene: TRBJ2-7; abundance: medium-sized; d_gene: TRBD2; CDR3aa: CASSLEGGSYEQYF; CDR3nt: TGTGCCAGCAGCTTAGAGGGCGGGAGTTACGAGCAGTACTTC
v_gene: TRBV7-9; j_gene: TRBJ2-7; abundance: many; d_gene: -; CDR3aa: CASSPTDRWPYEQYF; CDR3nt: TGTGCCAGCAGCCCCACGGACAGATGGCCCTACGAGCAGTACTTC
v_gene: TRBV2; j_gene: TRBJ2-3; abundance: once; d_gene: -; CDR3aa: CASSARTPTDTQYF; CDR3nt: TGTGCCAGCAGTGCCAGGACACCCACAGATACGCAGTATTTT
v_gene: TRBV5-1; j_gene: TRBJ2-1; abundance: -; d_gene: -; CDR3aa: CASSLLGFSYNEQFF; CDR3nt: TGCGCCAGCAGCTTGTTGGGGTTTTCATACAATGAGCAGTTCTTC
v_gene: TRBV4-1; j_gene: TRBJ2-2; abundance: medium-sized; d_gene: -; CDR3aa: CASSQDLEYTGELFF; CDR3nt: TGCGCCAGCAGCCAAGATCTGGAGTACACCGGGGAGCTGTTTTTT
v_gene: TRBV7-9; j_gene: TRBJ2-7; abundance: -; d_gene: TRBD1; CDR3aa: CASSPGQGGEQYF; CDR3nt: TGTGCCAGCAGCCCGGGACAGGGGGGAGAGCAGTACTTC
v_gene: TRBV7-2; j_gene: TRBJ2-3; abundance: -; d_gene: TRBD1; CDR3aa: CASSSGTGPVSTDTQYF; CDR3nt: TGTGCCAGCAGCTCCGGGACAGGGCCGGTTAGCACAGATACGCAGTATTTT
v_gene: TRBV20-1; j_gene: TRBJ2-7; abundance: -; d_gene: TRBD1; CDR3aa: CSAREGTEYYEQYF; CDR3nt: TGCAGTGCTAGAGAAGGGACAGAGTACTACGAGCAGTACTTC
v_gene: TRBV9; j_gene: TRBJ1-2; abundance: -; d_gene: TRBD1; CDR3aa: CASSSARGLWDREWYGYTF; CDR3nt: TGTGCCAGCAGCAGTGCCCGGGGATTGTGGGACAGGGAATGGTATGGCTACACCTTC
v_gene: TRBV4-2; j_gene: TRBJ2-1; abundance: many; d_gene: TRBD2; CDR3aa: CASSQASGRVGNEQFF; CDR3nt: TGTGCCAGCAGCCAGGCTAGCGGGAGGGTTGGAAATGAGCAGTTCTTC